One sample yielded the 32 T cell receptor beta chains listed below, sequenced in a study of blood T cell repertoires in COVID-19. Sequencing was performed with immunoSEQ multiplex PCR; in TCRdb, only in-frame clones are kept and a portion is missing. The table shows about 160,000 clones, with 80% to 90% occurring only once. Sequenced sample: peripheral blood. These TCRs come from a woman aged 80 or older with acute or convalescent COVID-19.

The chain couples TRBV29-1 to TRBJ1-4; no firm D call. This CDR3 contains 10 residues. Trimming shortened V by 7 bases and J by 4 bases, and 4 bases separated the two germline ends. CDR1 and CDR2 (germline): SQVTM, ANQGSEA. CDR3 in DNA: TGCAGCGCACTTAATGAAAAACTGTTTTTT. It specifies CSALNEKLFF.

The genes are TRBV28 and TRBJ1-5; a possible D gene is TRBD1 (5 bases). V lost 10 bases to trimming and J lost 1 base, with 17 bases between them. CDR1 and CDR2 (germline): MDHEN, SYDVKM. This CDR3 has 15 amino acids. The CDR3 nucleotides are TGTGCCACCACACCCCTCGGGGGGAGCAATCAGCCCCAGCATTTT. The encoded protein is CATTPLGGSNQPQHF.

The chain couples TRBV7-3 to TRBJ2-1; 8 bases are a match to TRBD1. Germline V gene data show CDR1 as SGHTA and CDR2 as FQGTGA. The CDR3 spans 15 residues. J gave up 7 bases and V 5 bases, and 10 bases lay outside the gene matches. In DNA, the CDR3 is TGTGCCAGCAGCCAACTGGGACAGGCGAATAATGAGCAGTTCTTC. Protein product: CASSQLGQANNEQFF.

The CDR3, as DNA: TGTGCCATCGAAGGGACATTCCCCGGGGAGCTGTTTTTT. Translating gives CAIEGTFPGELFF. The chain uses TRBV10-3 and TRBJ2-2, with D possibly being TRBD1 (6 bases). Trimming cost V 8 bases and J 6 bases, with 13 bases left between them. The CDR3 covers 13 residues. The germline CDR1 and CDR2 sequences are ENHRY and SYGVKD.

This clone occurred a few times. The V and J genes are TRBV3-1 (or the pseudogene TRBV3-2) and TRBJ1-1, with TRBD1 matching 8 bases. There are 14 residues in the CDR3. Trimming cost V 4 bases and J 4 bases; bases outside gene matches: 5. Germline CDR1 is LGHDT and CDR2 is YNNKEL (reference sequence). CDR3 residues: CASSLRGPGTEAFF. The DNA for the CDR3 is TGTGCCAGCAGCCTCAGGGGGCCGGGCACTGAAGCTTTCTTT.

The V gene is TRBV20-1, the J gene TRBJ2-7; 11 bases are shared with TRBD1. J lost 5 bases, V lost 3 bases, and 9 bases had no gene match. In germline, CDR1 is DFQATT, CDR2 SNEGSKA (reference sequence). CDR3 length equals 15 residues. CDR3 sequence reads: CSASRRTGGLDEQYF. The CDR3 DNA follows: TGCAGTGCTAGTCGTCGGACAGGGGGCCTTGACGAGCAGTACTTC.

The gene calls are TRBV25-1 and TRBJ1-2; D ambiguous. The CDR3 spans 11 residues. With 0 bases removed from V and 7 bases from J, the gap between germline ends came to 3 bases. Germline CDR1 reads MGHDK; CDR2 reads SYGVNS. DNA for the CDR3: TGTGCCAGCAGTGAATACGGTGGCTACACCTTC. It is translated as CASSEYGGYTF.

The rearrangement links TRBV5-6 to TRBJ2-7; TRBD1 aligns across 7 bases. Germline loops: CDR1 SGHDT, CDR2 YYEEEE. The J segment lost 4 bases and the V segment lost 3 bases, leaving 16 bases of the junction unmatched. The CDR3 consists of 17 residues. CDR3 DNA: TGTGCCAGCAGCTCAACATACGGGACAGCCGTGTGGTACGAGCAGTACTTC. This gives the protein CASSSTYGTAVWYEQYF.

This chain uses TRBV7-9 with TRBJ2-5; 12 bases agree with TRBD2. V was clipped by 4 bases and J by 3 bases; unmatched bases: 9. CDR1 is SEHNR and CDR2 is FQNEAQ in the germline V gene (reference sequence). This CDR3 has 17 amino acids. CDR3 DNA: TGTGCCAGCAGCTCTTCCGCTAGCGGGAGGGCCAAAGAGACCCAGTACTTC. It yields the protein CASSSSASGRAKETQYF. The entire variable domain, with the rest obtained from reference TRBV7-9 and TRBJ2-5, is as follows: DTGVSQNPRHKITKRGQNVTFRCDPISEHNRLYWYRQTLGQGPEFLTYFQNEAQLEKSRLLSDRFSAERPKGSFSTLEIQRTEQGDSAMYLCASSSSASGRAKETQYFGPGTRLLVL.

The rearrangement joins TRBV30 to TRBJ1-5; possible D gene TRBD1, 5 bases. Trimming stripped 2 bases from V and 0 bases from J, with 8 bases between. CDR1 is GTSNPN, CDR2 SVGIG, per germline (reference sequence). The CDR3 runs 14 residues. CDR3 coding DNA: TGTGCCTGGAGTACAGGCTATAGCAATCAGCCCCAGCATTTT. The encoded protein is CAWSTGYSNQPQHF.

The chain links TRBV18 to TRBJ2-7, with 7 bases lining up with TRBD1. The J segment lost 4 bases and the V segment lost 1 base, leaving 4 bases of the junction unmatched. Looked up from germline, CDR1 is KGHSH and CDR2 is LQKENI. The CDR3 runs 14 residues. This chain's CDR3 is CASSPRQGRYEQYF. The CDR3 nucleotides are TGTGCCAGCTCACCACGACAGGGCCGGTACGAGCAGTACTTC.

The genes are TRBV6-1 and TRBJ2-1, with a weak D call TRBD2 (5 bases). The CDR3 extends over 17 amino acids. Germline lookup yields CDR1 MNHNS and CDR2 SASEGT. The V end lost 1 base, the J end lost 2 bases, and 15 bases lay between the germline ends. CDR3 nucleotides: TGTGCCAGCAGTGAAGAACTGGCTAGCTTTCCCTACAATGAGCAGTTCTTC. This codes for CASSEELASFPYNEQFF.

This chain connects TRBV28 to TRBJ1-2; tentatively, D is TRBD1 (5 bases). The V end was cut by 6 bases, the J end by 8 bases, with 13 bases between. This CDR3 has 12 residues. CDR1 is MDHEN, CDR2 SYDVKM, per germline. This CDR3 is CASSWGTTGYTF. The CDR3 nucleotides read TGTGCCAGCAGCTGGGGGACTACAGGCTACACCTTC.

This chain joins TRBV28 and TRBJ2-7; D may be TRBD2 (5 bases). Trimming stripped 1 base from V and 3 bases from J, with 16 bases between. CDR3 length equals 16 residues. The germline CDR1 and CDR2 sequences are MDHEN and SYDVKM. The DNA for the CDR3 is TGTGCCAGCAGTTTATCCCCGGACTGGACTGGCTACGAGCAGTACTTC. Encoded protein: CASSLSPDWTGYEQYF.

The V call is TRBV28, the J call TRBJ2-7; 8 nucleotides align to TRBD2. The CDR3 is 16 amino acids. In germline, CDR1 is MDHEN, CDR2 SYDVKM. V lost 5 bases and J lost 5; bases outside the gene matches: 14. CDR3 coding DNA: TGTGCCAGCAGTCCTGGTCGGGAGGGCCCTCGGCACGAGCAGTACTTC. The encoded protein is CASSPGREGPRHEQYF.

The chain carries TRBV27 and TRBJ1-2; D gene uncertain. The CDR3 is 13 amino acids. Germline V CDR1 and CDR2: MNHEY, SMNVEV (reference sequence). Trimming stripped 5 bases from V and 2 bases from J, with 9 bases between. The CDR3 here is CASSLTQNYGYTF. CDR3 bases: TGTGCCAGCAGTCTCACACAAAACTATGGCTACACCTTC.

J is TRBJ2-5 and V is TRBV10-3; the D gene is possibly TRBD1 (6 bases). The CDR3 sequence is 14 residues long. Deletions cut 7 bases from V and 3 bases from J, with 15 bases between. Germline CDR1 ENHRY, CDR2 SYGVKD. CDR3 coding DNA: TGTGCCATCAACTCCCTGGACAGAAAAGAGACCCAGTACTTC. Amino acid sequence: CAINSLDRKETQYF.

J is TRBJ2-6 and V is TRBV28; D remains unclear. CDR1 and CDR2 from the germline V gene are MDHEN and SYDVKM. V lost 6 bases and J lost 1, with 7 bases in between. The CDR3 runs 14 residues. CDR3 DNA: TGTGCCAGCAGCAGAATTTCTGGGGCCAACGTCCTGACTTTC. Translated, it gives CASSRISGANVLTF.

The chain couples TRBV4-1 to TRBJ2-4; the match to TRBD2 covers 7 bases. V dropped 1 base and J dropped 4; count of bases not matched to a gene: 10. The CDR3 has 17 amino acids. Germline V gene sequence: CDR1 MGHRA, CDR2 YSYEKL. CDR3 region: CASSQGYGGGSKNIQYF. The CDR3 DNA reads as TGCGCCAGCAGCCAAGGATATGGCGGGGGTTCAAAAAACATTCAGTACTTC.

The J gene is TRBJ1-1, the V gene TRBV19, with a weak D call TRBD1 (5 bases). The CDR3 contains 12 residues. Germline assignment: CDR1 LNHDA and CDR2 SQIVND (reference sequence). V was pared by 3 bases and J by 6 bases, with 8 bases between. Written as DNA, the CDR3 is TGTGCCAGTAGTATTCCGGGGGCTGAAGCTTTCTTT. Amino acid sequence: CASSIPGAEAFF.

Remarks on this clone: At one end, the junction sequence differs from germline, possibly due to a read error. The chain employs TRBV6-1 and TRBJ2-1, with D unresolved. CDR1 and CDR2 (germline): MNHNS, SASEGT. The CDR3 has 12 residues. CDR3 bases: TGTGCCAGCAGTGAAGCAGTAGGTGGTCAGGTCTTC. This sequence encodes CASSEAVGGQVF.

This CDR3 reads CATRDRGNWYEQYF. The CDR3, as DNA: TGTGCCACCCGGGACAGGGGGAATTGGTACGAGCAGTACTTC. V is TRBV5-8 and J is TRBJ2-7; TRBD1 agrees at 11 bases. V gave up 9 bases and J gave up 4 bases; unmatched junction bases: 9. This CDR3 contains 14 residues. Looked up from germline, CDR1 is SGHTS and CDR2 is YDEGEE.

The gene calls are TRBV29-1 and TRBJ2-1; D is possibly TRBD2 (6 bases). CDR3 length equals 16 residues. V was cut by 4 bases and J by 0 bases, with 16 bases left in between. Germline CDR1 SQVTM, CDR2 ANQGSEA. DNA of the CDR3: TGCAGCGTTGTATTTGTGGAGGGGAGCTCCTACAATGAGCAGTTCTTC. Amino acid sequence: CSVVFVEGSSYNEQFF.

The chain uses TRBV6-1 and TRBJ2-6; D is undetermined. Germline V gene lookup returns CDR1 MNHNS and CDR2 SASEGT. The CDR3 length is 15 residues. V was trimmed by 3 bases and J by 4 bases, leaving 10 bases between them. The CDR3 coding sequence is TGTGCCAGCAGTGATCAGGTCTCCGGGGCCAACGTCCTGACTTTC. Translating gives CASSDQVSGANVLTF.

J is TRBJ2-7 and V is TRBV5-4; 8 bases are shared with TRBD2. This CDR3 has 13 amino acids. CDR1 and CDR2 (germline): SGHNT, YYREEE (reference sequence). J gave up 10 bases and V 0 bases, and 6 bases lay outside the gene matches. DNA of the CDR3: TGTGCCAGCAGCTTGGGGACTAGCACTCTACAGTACTTC. This gives the protein CASSLGTSTLQYF.

This chain uses TRBV30 with TRBJ2-1, with D unresolved. Per the germline V gene, CDR1 is GTSNPN and CDR2 is SVGIG (reference sequence). This CDR3 is built from 11 residues. V was cut by 1 base and J by 10 bases, with 8 bases left in between. DNA of the CDR3: TGTGCCTGGAGTGACCCCAGGGAGCAGTTCTTC. This translates into CAWSDPREQFF.

V is TRBV9 and J is TRBJ2-7, with D possibly being TRBD2 (6 bases). Trimming removed 3 bases from V and 0 bases from J, with 13 bases in between. Germline V gene lookup returns CDR1 SGDLS and CDR2 YYNGEE. The CDR3 is 15 amino acids. Here the CDR3 reads CASSAGVTSSYEQYF. DNA for the CDR3: TGTGCCAGCAGCGCGGGGGTGACCAGCTCCTACGAGCAGTACTTC.

This chain joins TRBV10-3 and TRBJ1-1; D is uncertain. This CDR3 is built from 11 residues. Per the germline V gene, CDR1 is ENHRY and CDR2 is SYGVKD. V dropped 6 bases and J dropped 3 bases, with 5 bases sitting between them. The CDR3 protein is CAISSDTEAFF. Here the CDR3 DNA reads TGTGCCATCAGCTCGGACACTGAAGCTTTCTTT.

The chain combines TRBV10-2 with TRBJ2-1, with TRBD2 matching 10 bases. Trimming at V came to 5 bases and at J to 3 bases, leaving 7 bases not matched to a gene. This CDR3 region has 16 residues. Germline V gene lookup returns CDR1 WSHSY and CDR2 SAAADI. The CDR3 bases are TGCGCCAGCAGTTCCTTTCTAGCGGGAGACTACAATGAGCAGTTCTTC. It specifies CASSSFLAGDYNEQFF.

This chain joins TRBV11-1 and TRBJ2-5; 10 nucleotides align to TRBD2. In germline, CDR1 is SGHAT, CDR2 FQDESV (reference sequence). CDR3 length: 16 residues. The V segment lost 5 bases and the J segment 5 bases; nucleotides outside the gene matches: 11. CDR3 coding DNA: TGTGCCAGCAGCCCGCGGACTAGCGGAGGTGTTGAGACCCAGTACTTC. This gives the protein CASSPRTSGGVETQYF.

The CDR3 sequence: CASSLEGGTAAYEQYF. The CDR3 region has the DNA TGTGCCAGCAGCTTAGAGGGCGGGACAGCAGCTTACGAGCAGTACTTC. V and J are TRBV7-9 and TRBJ2-7; D perhaps matches TRBD1 (7 bases). V was shortened by 1 base and J by 4 bases, with 17 bases between the two germline ends. Germline V gene lookup returns CDR1 SEHNR and CDR2 FQNEAQ (reference sequence). This CDR3 contains 16 residues. Based on the CDR3 plus reference TRBV7-9 and TRBJ2-7, the full variable domain is DTGVSQNPRHKITKRGQNVTFRCDPISEHNRLYWYRQTLGQGPEFLTYFQNEAQLEKSRLLSDRFSAERPKGSFSTLEIQRTEQGDSAMYLCASSLEGGTAAYEQYFGPGTRLTVT.

The chain combines TRBV5-1 with TRBJ2-5; D might be TRBD1 (6 bases). Deletions cut 2 bases from V and 1 base from J, with 12 bases between. Germline CDR1 is SGHRS and CDR2 is YFSETQ. The CDR3 extends over 15 amino acids. The CDR3 sequence is CASSFRGGGQETQYF. In nucleotides, the CDR3 is TGCGCCAGCAGCTTCAGGGGTGGCGGCCAAGAGACCCAGTACTTC.